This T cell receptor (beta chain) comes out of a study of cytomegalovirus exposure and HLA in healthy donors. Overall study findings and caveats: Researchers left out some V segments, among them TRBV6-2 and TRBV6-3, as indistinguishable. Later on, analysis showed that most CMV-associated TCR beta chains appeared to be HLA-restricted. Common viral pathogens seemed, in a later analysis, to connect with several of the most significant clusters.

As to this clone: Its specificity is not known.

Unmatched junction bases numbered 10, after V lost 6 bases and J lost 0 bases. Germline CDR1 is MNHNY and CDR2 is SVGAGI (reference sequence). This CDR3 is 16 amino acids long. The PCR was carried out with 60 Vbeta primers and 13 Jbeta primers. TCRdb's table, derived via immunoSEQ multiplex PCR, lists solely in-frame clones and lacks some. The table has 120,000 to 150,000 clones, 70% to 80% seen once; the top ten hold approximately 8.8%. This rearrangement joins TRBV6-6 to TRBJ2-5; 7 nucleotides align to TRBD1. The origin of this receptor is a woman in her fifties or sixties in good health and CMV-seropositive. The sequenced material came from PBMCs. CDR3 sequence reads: CASRTRRDSYQETQYF. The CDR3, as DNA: TGTGCCAGCAGAACGCGACGGGACAGCTACCAAGAGACCCAGTACTTC.